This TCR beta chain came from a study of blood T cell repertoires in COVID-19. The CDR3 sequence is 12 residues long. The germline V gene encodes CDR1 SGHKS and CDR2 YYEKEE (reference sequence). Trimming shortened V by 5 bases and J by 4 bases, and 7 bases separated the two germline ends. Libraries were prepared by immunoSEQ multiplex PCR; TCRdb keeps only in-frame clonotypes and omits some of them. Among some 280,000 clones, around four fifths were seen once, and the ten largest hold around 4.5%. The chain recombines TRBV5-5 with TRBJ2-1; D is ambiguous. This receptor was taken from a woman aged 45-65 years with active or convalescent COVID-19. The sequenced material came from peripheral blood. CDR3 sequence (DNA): TGTGCCAGCAGACCCGCGTACAATGAGCAGTTCTTC. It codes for CASRPAYNEQFF.